This entry lists 14 T cell receptor beta chains sequenced from one sample in a study of CD8 T cells in ankylosing spondylitis. These receptors have no known antigen. One entry per CDR3 protein, called by TCRdb with MiXCR from the 5' RACE reads. The data show about 800,000 distinct CDR3 sequences, 12% seen once. Study findings and constraints: For ankylosing spondylitis blood, a TCR beta motif of eight or nine highly homologous variants appeared characteristic.

The specimen was blood, either unsorted or a sorted T cell fraction (not recorded which). The receptors were sampled from a male donor with ankylosing spondylitis.

The chain combines TRBV7-9 with TRBJ2-1; TRBD2 matches 8 bases. The junction had 8 bases not matched to a gene; V was cut back by 5 bases and J by 5 bases. CDR3 length equals 15 residues. Looked up from germline, CDR1 is SEHNR and CDR2 is FQNEAQ (reference sequence). The CDR3 spells CASSPAGAGHNEQFF. CDR3 nucleotide sequence: TGTGCCAGCAGCCCAGCGGGAGCGGGGCACAATGAGCAGTTCTTC.

V gene TRBV12-3 or TRBV12-4 combines with J gene TRBJ2-3; D is undetermined. CDR3 length equals 15 residues. Trimming cost V 5 bases and J 6 bases, with 18 bases left between them. DNA of the CDR3: TGTGCCAGCAGTCAATCAGGCCTACGGTGGGATACGCAGTATTTT. Its protein product is CASSQSGLRWDTQYF.

This clonotype was counted a few times. The chain recombines TRBV7-2 with TRBJ2-2, with unresolved D. The germline V and J ends were trimmed by 5 bases and 4 bases, with 8 bases remaining between them. CDR3 length: 13 residues. From germline, CDR1 is SGHTA and CDR2 FQGNSA. This chain's CDR3 is CASSPRVTGELFF. The CDR3, as DNA: TGTGCCAGCAGCCCTAGGGTCACCGGGGAGCTGTTTTTT.

The V call is TRBV9, the J call TRBJ2-7; D gene unclear. V was pared by 0 bases and J by 3 bases, with 13 bases between. The CDR3 consists of 15 residues. CDR1 is SGDLS and CDR2 is YYNGEE in the germline V gene. The DNA for the CDR3 is TGTGCCAGCAGCGTAGAGGCAGCTCTCATCTACGAGCAGTACTTC. Residues: CASSVEAALIYEQYF.

This clonotype was seen only a few times. The chain has TRBV7-2 and TRBJ2-7; 7 bases map to TRBD1. Germline CDR1 and CDR2: SGHTA and FQGNSA. V lost 5 bases to trimming and J lost 0 bases; unmatched junction nucleotides: 13. CDR3 size: 17 residues. The CDR3 DNA reads as TGTGCCAGCAGCCGGACAGGCTACAGAGGGAACTCCTACGAGCAGTACTTC. Residues: CASSRTGYRGNSYEQYF.

This clonotype was observed a few times. The rearrangement links TRBV5-5 to TRBJ2-1; TRBD2 matches 16 bases. Germline trimming cut 4 bases from V and 6 bases from J; bases unmatched to any gene: 7. CDR3 length equals 17 residues. Germline CDR1 is SGHKS and CDR2 is YYEKEE (reference sequence). The CDR3 spells CASSAPGLAGGLNEQFF. Here the CDR3 DNA reads TGTGCCAGCAGCGCCCCGGGACTAGCGGGAGGGCTCAATGAGCAGTTCTTC.

This clonotype was found a few times. The CDR3 spells CASSHSGTGGFGADTQYF. The CDR3 DNA reads TGCGCCAGCAGCCACTCCGGGACAGGGGGCTTTGGGGCGGATACGCAGTATTTT. The chain combines TRBV4-3 with TRBJ2-3; 12 bases are shared with TRBD1. This CDR3 contains 18 residues. CDR1 is LGHNA and CDR2 is YSLEER in the germline V gene. The V and J ends lost 3 bases and 6 bases, in that order; junction bases with no gene match: 13.

The rearrangement links TRBV15 to TRBJ1-5, with 9 bases fitting TRBD1. The CDR3 runs to 16 residues. With V trimmed by 0 bases and J by 9 bases, 9 bases remained unmatched. Germline lookup yields CDR1 LNHNV and CDR2 YYDKDF (reference sequence). The CDR3, as DNA: TGTGCCACCAGCAGAGAGTTCCTGGACAGGGGCCCGCCCCAGCATTTT. It yields the protein CATSREFLDRGPPQHF. The full variable domain, its missing parts supplied by reference TRBV15 and TRBJ1-5, is DAMVIQNPRYQVTQFGKPVTLSCSQTLNHNVMYWYQQKSSQAPKLLFHYYDKDFNNEADTPDNFQSRRPNTSFCFLDIRSPGLGDTAMYLCATSREFLDRGPPQHFGDGTRLSIL.

The chain recombines TRBV6-6 with TRBJ1-2, with D unclear. This CDR3 is 12 amino acids long. Per germline, CDR1 MNHNY and CDR2 SVGAGI (reference sequence). V was trimmed by 7 bases and J by 0 bases, leaving 6 bases between them. The CDR3 nucleotides are TGTGCCAGCACGACACCTAACTATGGCTACACCTTC. It encodes CASTTPNYGYTF.

This clonotype was seen only a few times. The rearrangement joins TRBV7-6 to TRBJ1-2, with a tentative D call TRBD1 (5 bases). The CDR3 length is 14 residues. Trimming removed 5 bases at V and 5 bases at J, with 15 bases between. In germline, CDR1 is SGHVS, CDR2 FNYEAQ. In DNA, the CDR3 is TGTGCCAGCAGCGCATCAACCGGGGGGTATGGCTACACCTTC. Translation: CASSASTGGYGYTF.

This clonotype occurred a few times. This rearrangement joins TRBV5-1 to TRBJ2-3, with D perhaps being TRBD1 or TRBD2 (5 bases each). V dropped 6 bases and J dropped 1 base, with 9 bases sitting between them. Germline CDR1 SGHRS, CDR2 YFSETQ. The CDR3 runs to 13 residues. CDR3 loop: CASMQGGTDTQYF. In DNA form, the CDR3 reads TGCGCCAGCATGCAGGGAGGCACAGATACGCAGTATTTT. The full variable domain, with the rest looked up from reference TRBV5-1 and TRBJ2-3, is KAGVTQTPRYLIKTRGQQVTLSCSPISGHRSVSWYQQTPGQGLQFLFEYFSETQRNKGNFPGRFSGRQFSNSRSEMNVSTLELGDSALYLCASMQGGTDTQYFGPGTRLTVL.

This clonotype was seen a few times. J is TRBJ2-5 and V is TRBV12-3 or TRBV12-4, with no clear D. Trimming took 6 bases from V and 5 from J, leaving 19 bases between them. The CDR3 totals 15 residues. The CDR3 DNA follows: TGTGCCAGCAGACCCGGTGACACCCTAAGCGAGACCCAGTACTTC. This encodes CASRPGDTLSETQYF.

This chain links TRBV5-1 with TRBJ2-1; D uncertain. The V end was cut by 3 bases, the J end by 5 bases, with 6 bases between. From germline, CDR1 is SGHRS and CDR2 YFSETQ. The CDR3 has 12 residues. CDR3 nucleotide sequence: TGCGCCAGCAGCTCTCTAGACAATGAGCAGTTCTTC. Protein sequence: CASSSLDNEQFF.

This clonotype was recorded many times. V usage is TRBV6-1 and J usage is TRBJ1-1; weak D call: TRBD1 (5 bases). Germline V CDR1 and CDR2: MNHNS, SASEGT. V dropped 0 bases and J dropped 4 bases, with 12 bases sitting between them. The CDR3 spans 15 residues. The CDR3, as DNA: TGTGCCAGCAGTGAAGCGGCGGGGCTCGGCACTGAAGCTTTCTTT. Translated, it gives CASSEAAGLGTEAFF.